Listed below are T cell receptor beta chains from one sample, sequenced in a study of blood T cell repertoires in COVID-19. TCRdb's copy holds only in-frame clones and misses some; the assay was immunoSEQ multiplex PCR. The repertoire holds about 190,000 clones, with 80% to 90% as singletons. The specimen sequenced was peripheral blood. Source of these receptors: a man aged 30 to 45 with active or convalescent COVID-19. Each CDR3 is given with its conserved first and last residue. A D gene is named only where the DNA matches it firmly. Some rows have no size entry. The others give once, few or many, or a class for an expanded clone.

v_gene	d_gene	abundance	j_gene	CDR3aa	CDR3nt
TRBV4-1	NA	NA	TRBJ2-6	CASSQERRLYGANVLTF	TGCGCCAGCAGCCAAGAACGTCGACTATATGGGGCCAACGTCCTGACTTTC
TRBV10-3	TRBD2	NA	TRBJ2-7	CSGGGNVDEQYF	TGTTCTGGGGGGGGTAATGTCGACGAGCAGTACTTC
TRBV24-1	TRBD2	once	TRBJ2-3	CATSDPSGRVQYF	TGTGCCACCAGTGATCCTAGCGGGAGGGTGCAGTATTTT
TRBV28	NA	few	TRBJ2-3	CASSFVAGTDTQYF	TGTGCCAGCAGTTTTGTTGCGGGCACAGATACGCAGTATTTT
TRBV9	TRBD2	many	TRBJ2-1	CASSVAYRGGPSYDNEQFF	TGTGCCAGCAGCGTAGCTTATCGGGGGGGCCCCTCTTACGACAATGAGCAGTTCTTC
TRBV7-2	NA	NA	TRBJ2-2	CASSPTQGGAGELFF	TGTGCCAGCAGCCCAACACAGGGTGGGGCCGGGGAGCTGTTTTTT
TRBV5-1	NA	NA	TRBJ2-1	CASSLYPPGYEQFF	TGCGCCAGCAGCTTGTACCCCCCAGGGTATGAGCAGTTCTTC
TRBV5-5	NA	NA	TRBJ2-5	CARTAGVTGTLQETQYF	TGTGCCAGGACGGCGGGGGTCACCGGGACACTACAAGAGACCCAGTACTTC
TRBV4-1	NA	NA	TRBJ1-4	CASSQGHDNEKLFF	TGCGCCAGCAGCCAAGGGCATGATAATGAAAAACTGTTTTTT
TRBV29-1	NA	once	TRBJ1-2	CGTGSSNYGYTF	TGCGGTACAGGTAGTTCTAACTATGGCTACACCTTC
TRBV2	NA	NA	TRBJ1-1	CASSDSRQAQTEAFF	TGTGCCAGCAGTGACTCTCGACAGGCCCAAACTGAAGCTTTCTTT
TRBV5-5	TRBD1	NA	TRBJ1-6	CASSLGGQGVSPLHF	TGTGCCAGCAGCTTGGGGGGACAGGGGGTTTCACCCCTCCACTTT
TRBV5-1	NA	once	TRBJ1-1	CASRGESTDTEAFF	TGCGCCAGCAGGGGAGAGAGTACGGACACTGAAGCTTTCTTT
TRBV5-1	TRBD1	NA	TRBJ1-5	CASSLGTGVGQPQHF	TGCGCCAGCAGCCTCGGGACAGGGGTTGGTCAGCCCCAGCATTTT
TRBV6-2/TRBV6-3	NA	NA	TRBJ2-7	CASSTYHEQYF	TGTGCCAGCAGCACCTACCACGAGCAGTACTTC
TRBV27	TRBD1	few	TRBJ1-5	CASSSRDSSNQPQHF	TGTGCCAGCAGTTCAAGGGACAGCAGCAATCAGCCCCAGCATTTT